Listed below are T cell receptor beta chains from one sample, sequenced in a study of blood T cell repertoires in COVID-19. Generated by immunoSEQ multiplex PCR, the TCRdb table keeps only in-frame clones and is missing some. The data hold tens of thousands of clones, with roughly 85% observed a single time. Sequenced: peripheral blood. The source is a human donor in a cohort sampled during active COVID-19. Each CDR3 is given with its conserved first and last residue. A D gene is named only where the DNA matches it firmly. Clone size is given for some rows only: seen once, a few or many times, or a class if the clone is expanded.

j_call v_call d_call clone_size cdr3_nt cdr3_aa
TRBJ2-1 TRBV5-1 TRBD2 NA TGCGCCAGCAACACGGGCGGGGGTAGGCACAATGAGCAGTTCTTC CASNTGGGRHNEQFF
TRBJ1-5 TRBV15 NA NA TGTGCCACCAGCAGAGGGCCCAGGGAGCCCCAGCATTTT CATSRGPREPQHF
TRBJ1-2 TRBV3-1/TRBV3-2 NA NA TGTGCCAGCAGCCAAGATCACGGGGGGCGAGGCTACACCTTC CASSQDHGGRGYTF
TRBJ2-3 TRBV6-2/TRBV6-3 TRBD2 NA TGTGCCAGCAGTTACTCACGAGCGGGAGCGGGAGCCACAGATACGCAGTATTTT CASSYSRAGAGATDTQYF
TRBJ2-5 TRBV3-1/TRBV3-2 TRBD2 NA TGTGCCAGCAGCGCTAGCGGGGGCCTAGAGACCCAGTACTTC CASSASGGLETQYF
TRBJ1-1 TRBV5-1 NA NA TGCGCCAGCAGCCCTGGGGAGCCGGGCACTGAAGCTTTCTTT CASSPGEPGTEAFF
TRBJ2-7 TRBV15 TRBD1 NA TGTGCCACCAGCAGGGCAGGGGGCGAGCAGTACTTC CATSRAGGEQYF
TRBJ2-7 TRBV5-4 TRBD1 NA TGTGCCAGCAGCTCCCCGGCGGGACAGGGGATATCCTACGAGCAGTACTTC CASSSPAGQGISYEQYF
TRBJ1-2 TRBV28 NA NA TGTGCCAGCAGTTGGCAGGGAAACTATGGCTACACCTTC CASSWQGNYGYTF
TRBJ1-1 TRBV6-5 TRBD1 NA TGTGCCAGCAGTCAACCCTGGGACAGAGCCCTGGCTTTCTTT CASSQPWDRALAFF
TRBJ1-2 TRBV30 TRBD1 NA TGTGCCTGGAGTCGTAGGACAGGGGCGTATGGCTACACCTTC CAWSRRTGAYGYTF
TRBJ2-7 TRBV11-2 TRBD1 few TGTGCCAGCAGCCCGGGACAGTACTACGAGCAGTACTTC CASSPGQYYEQYF
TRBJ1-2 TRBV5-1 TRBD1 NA TGCGCCAGCACGACCGGGACAGGGGGCTTCGGCGGCGGCTACACCTTC CASTTGTGGFGGGYTF
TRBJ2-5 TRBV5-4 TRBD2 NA TGTGCCAGCTTTGGGCGGGGGGGAGAAGAGACCCAGTACTTC CASFGRGGEETQYF
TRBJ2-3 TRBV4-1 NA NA TGCGCCAGCGGACAGATGGCTACGCAGTATTTT CASGQMATQYF
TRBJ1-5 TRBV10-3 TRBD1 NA TGTGCCATCAGCGAGACGGGACAGGGTTATCAGCCCCAGCATTTT CAISETGQGYQPQHF
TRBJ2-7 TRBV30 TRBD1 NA TGTGCCTGGAGTGCCTGGGACAGCTCCTACGAGCAGTACTTC CAWSAWDSSYEQYF
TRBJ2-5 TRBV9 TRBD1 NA TGTGCCAGCAGCGTGGGACAGGGCCAAGAGACCCAGTACTTC CASSVGQGQETQYF
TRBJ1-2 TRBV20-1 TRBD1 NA TGCAGTGCTAGTTCAGGACAGGGCCTCTATGGCTACACCTTC CSASSGQGLYGYTF
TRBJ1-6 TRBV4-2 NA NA TGTGCCAGCAGCCCACTCTCAGGGGTTAGTAATTCACCCCTCCACTTT CASSPLSGVSNSPLHF
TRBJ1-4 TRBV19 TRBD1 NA TGTGCCAGTAGTACTACGGGACAGGGGAATAATGAAAAACTGTTTTTT CASSTTGQGNNEKLFF
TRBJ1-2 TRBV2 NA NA TGTGCCAGCAGCCGCAGACAGACTCCAACCGGGGGCTACACCTTC CASSRRQTPTGGYTF
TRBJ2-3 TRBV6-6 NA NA TGTGCCAGCAGTTACTCCGGAGTCGGGGATACGCAGTATTTT CASSYSGVGDTQYF
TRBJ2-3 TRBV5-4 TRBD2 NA TGTGCCAGCAGCGGGGGACTAGCGGGGGTCACAGATACGCAGTATTTT CASSGGLAGVTDTQYF
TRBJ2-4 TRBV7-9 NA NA TGTGCCAGCAGCCCCCCCCGGGGTCGGAACATTCAGTACTTC CASSPPRGRNIQYF
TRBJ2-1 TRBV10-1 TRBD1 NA TGCGCCAGCGGGACAGGGCAGAGGCTCAATGAGCAGTTCTTC CASGTGQRLNEQFF
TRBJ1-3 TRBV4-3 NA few TGCGCCAGCAGCGTAACAGCCTCCTCTGGAAACACCATATATTTT CASSVTASSGNTIYF
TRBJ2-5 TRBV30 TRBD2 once TGTGCCTGGTCCGTCAGCGGGACGGCAGGTGAGACCCAGTACTTC CAWSVSGTAGETQYF
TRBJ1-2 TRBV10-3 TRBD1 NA TGTGCCATCAGTGAAGAGACAGGGGGGCCTAATGGCTACACCTTC CAISEETGGPNGYTF
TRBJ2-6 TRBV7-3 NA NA TGTGCCAGCAGCCCCATGCGGACAGCTGGGGCCAACGTCCTGACTTTC CASSPMRTAGANVLTF
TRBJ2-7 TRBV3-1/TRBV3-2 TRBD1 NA TGTGCCAGCAGCCAAGTAATGGGACAGGGAAGCGAGCAGTACTTC CASSQVMGQGSEQYF
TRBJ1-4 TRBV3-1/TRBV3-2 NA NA TGTGCCAGCAGCCACTCCACCGGGAATGAAAAACTGTTTTTT CASSHSTGNEKLFF
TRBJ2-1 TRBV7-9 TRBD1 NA TGTGCCAGCAGCTTAGGAGGGGTAGGGACAGGGGGCCAGAATGAGCAGTTCTTC CASSLGGVGTGGQNEQFF
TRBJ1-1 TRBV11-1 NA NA TGTGCCAGCAGCCGCGGGATGTTGAACACTGAAGCTTTCTTT CASSRGMLNTEAFF
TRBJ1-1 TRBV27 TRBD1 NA TGTGCCAGCAGTTTCTCCGGGACAGGGATAAGGAACACTGAAGCTTTCTTT CASSFSGTGIRNTEAFF
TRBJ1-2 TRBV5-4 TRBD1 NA TGTGCCAGCAGCCACCGTACAGGGGGCGCCCCCGGGTACTATGGCTACACCTTC CASSHRTGGAPGYYGYTF
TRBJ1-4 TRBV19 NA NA TGTGCCAGTAGTGCCGGACAGCTCCTCTCAACTAATGAAAAACTGTTTTTT CASSAGQLLSTNEKLFF